The next 6 T cell receptor beta chains were all read from a single sample in a study of shared clonotypes between healthy human individuals. Here immunoSEQ multiplex PCR was the method, and the copy in TCRdb shows in-frame clones only, minus some. The table lists 2 million to 2.5 million clones, roughly 93% of them singletons. Sequencing used naive CD4+ T cells from PBMCs. Subset given: CD45RA+ positively selected. These receptors came from a man between 18 and 35 years old in good health. Some clones in this sample may be carry-over from other donors' samples.

This chain uses TRBV12-5 with TRBJ1-2, with a weak D call TRBD1 (6 bases). Per germline, CDR1 LGHNT and CDR2 FRNRAP. The CDR3 extends over 15 amino acids. Trimming took 8 bases from V and 3 from J, leaving 19 bases between them. CDR3 DNA: TGTGCTAGTACCCAAGATGCGGGGGGCCACTATGGCTACACCTTC. It codes for CASTQDAGGHYGYTF.

The rearrangement uses TRBV7-9 and TRBJ2-7; 11 bases match TRBD2. J gave up 2 bases and V 8 bases, and 11 bases lay outside the gene matches. This CDR3 comprises 16 residues. Germline CDR1 SEHNR, CDR2 FQNEAQ (reference sequence). CDR3 residues: CASSTATSGTAYEQYF. The CDR3 nucleotides read TGTGCCAGCTCCACCGCGACTAGCGGGACCGCCTACGAGCAGTACTTC.

The chain recombines TRBV30 with TRBJ2-3; 16 bases map to TRBD2. Germline V gene sequence: CDR1 GTSNPN, CDR2 SVGIG (reference sequence). With 3 bases clipped from V and 4 bases from J, the junction kept 10 bases outside the gene matches. The CDR3 loop spans 18 amino acids. The CDR3, as DNA: TGTGCCTGGAGAGGGACTAGCGGGAGGGCCGGCGTAGCAGATACGCAGTATTTT. This codes for CAWRGTSGRAGVADTQYF.

The chain combines TRBV5-5 with TRBJ1-5; a possible D gene is TRBD1 (6 bases). V lost 5 bases and J 6 bases, leaving 18 bases between the germline ends. The V gene's germline CDR1 is SGHKS and CDR2 YYEKEE (reference sequence). The CDR3 spans 15 residues. CDR3 sequence reads: CASRPRQATGQPQHF. The DNA for the CDR3 is TGTGCCAGCAGACCCAGACAGGCCACGGGTCAGCCCCAGCATTTT.

The V and J genes are TRBV7-2 and TRBJ2-7; 7 positions match TRBD2. The germline V gene encodes CDR1 SGHTA and CDR2 FQGNSA. CDR3 length equals 13 residues. Trimming removed 3 bases from V and 10 bases from J; junction bases left unmatched: 9. In DNA, the CDR3 is TGTGCCAGCAGCTTTAGAGCGGAGCGGGATCAGTACTTC. Residues: CASSFRAERDQYF.

The chain is built from TRBV5-1 and TRBJ2-5; a weak D match, TRBD1 (5 bases). From germline, CDR1 is SGHRS and CDR2 YFSETQ. The V end was cut by 5 bases, the J end by 9 bases, with 11 bases between. The CDR3 is 11 residues long. The CDR3 spells CASRAGRSQYF. The CDR3 bases are TGCGCCAGCAGGGCAGGGCGATCCCAGTACTTC.